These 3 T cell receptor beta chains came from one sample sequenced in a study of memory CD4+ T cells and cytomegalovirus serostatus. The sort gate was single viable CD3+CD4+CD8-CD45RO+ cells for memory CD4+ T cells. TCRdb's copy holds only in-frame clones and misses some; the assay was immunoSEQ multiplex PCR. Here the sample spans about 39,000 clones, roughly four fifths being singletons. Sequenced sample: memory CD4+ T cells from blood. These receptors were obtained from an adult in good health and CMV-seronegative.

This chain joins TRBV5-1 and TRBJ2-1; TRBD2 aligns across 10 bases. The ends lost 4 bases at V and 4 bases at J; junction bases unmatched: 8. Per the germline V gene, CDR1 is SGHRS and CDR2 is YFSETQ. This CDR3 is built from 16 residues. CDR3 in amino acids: CASSAQAGGNYNEQFF. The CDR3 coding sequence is TGCGCCAGCAGCGCCCAAGCGGGGGGGAATTACAATGAGCAGTTCTTC.

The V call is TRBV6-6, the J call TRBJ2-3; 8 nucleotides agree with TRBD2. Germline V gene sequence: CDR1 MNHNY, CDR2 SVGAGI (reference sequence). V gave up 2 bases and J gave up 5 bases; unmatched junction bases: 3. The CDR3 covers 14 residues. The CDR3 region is CASSYGLALDTQYF. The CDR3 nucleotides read TGTGCCAGCAGTTACGGACTAGCTCTAGATACGCAGTATTTT.

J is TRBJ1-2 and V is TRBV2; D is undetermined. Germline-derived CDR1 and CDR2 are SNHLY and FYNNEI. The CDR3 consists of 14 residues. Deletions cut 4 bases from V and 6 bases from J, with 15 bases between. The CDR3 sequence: CASSVGRLLDGYTF. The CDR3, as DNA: TGTGCCAGCAGTGTCGGCAGGTTACTTGATGGCTACACCTTC. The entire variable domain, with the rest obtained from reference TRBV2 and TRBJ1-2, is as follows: EPEVTQTPSHQVTQMGQEVILRCVPISNHLYFYWYRQILGQKVEFLVSFYNNEISEKSEIFDDQFSVERPDGSNFTLKIRSTKLEDSAMYFCASSVGRLLDGYTFGSGTRLTVV.